This TCR beta chain was sequenced for a study of cytomegalovirus exposure and HLA in healthy donors. The germline gives CDR1 SGHVS, CDR2 FQNEAQ. This CDR3 has 15 residues. V was clipped by 1 base and J by 12 bases; unmatched bases: 10. Data came from immunoSEQ multiplex PCR; TCRdb stores just in-frame clones and leaves some out. In the table there are 140,000 to 150,000 clones, about 95% of which are singletons. Points from the study as a whole: The study put roughly 160 TCR beta chains on its list as cytomegalovirus-associated. The TCR clusters that emerged in the first cohort tended, a later analysis found, to co-occur in the 95 to 150 validation repertoires. CMV antigen specificity was confirmed in vitro for a few CMV-associated chains.

A note on this clone: Its target is unknown.

Among the 120 subjects of the validation cohort, separate from the approximately 670-subject first cohort, were the donors. This TCR was sampled from a young man in good health and CMV-seropositive. The sequenced sample was PBMCs. The chain couples TRBV7-8 to TRBJ2-1, with 9 bases aligning to TRBD1. In DNA, the CDR3 is TGTGCCAGCAGCTTAGTTCGGGCCCCGGGACAGGGGCAGTTCTTC. Translation gives CASSLVRAPGQGQFF.